This T cell receptor beta chain is drawn from a study of blood T cell repertoires in COVID-19. On the study more broadly: From the United States, Italy and Spain came samples of acute and convalescent COVID-19. Sample material is recorded as cDNA or gDNA derived from T cells, B-cell-depleted T cells, or PBMCs.

Original processing methods: Counts of nucleated cells, estimated from reference gene primer amplification, were obtained. Only in-frame clones appear in the TCRdb table, and some are missing; sequencing was by immunoSEQ multiplex PCR. The D gene and trimming were derived from the DNA, and the V and J assignments and clone size from that table. The sample yields some 180,000 clones, roughly 80% seen once. The sequenced sample consisted of peripheral blood. This TCR was sampled from a man aged 55 to 70 with acute or convalescent COVID-19.

CDR3 in amino acids: CSVEDPYSVYTGDGYTF. CDR3 coding DNA: TGCAGCGTTGAAGATCCGTACTCGGTATACACGGGTGATGGCTACACCTTC. The chain couples TRBV29-1 to TRBJ1-2; no definite D call. V shed 0 bases and J shed 6 bases, with 23 bases lying between them. Germline V gives CDR1 SQVTM, CDR2 ANQGSEA. The CDR3 is 17 amino acids.